The TCR beta chain under discussion was sequenced for a study of blood T cell repertoires in COVID-19. Overall study: Acute and convalescent COVID-19 samples came from the United States, Italy and Spain.

Original processing notes: Nucleated cell counts were estimated from reference gene primer amplification. The repertoire was sequenced with immunoSEQ multiplex PCR; TCRdb's copy has only in-frame clones and lacks some. That table furnishes V, J and clone size, whereas the DNA furnished D and trimming. The sample includes 180,000 or so clones, 82% of them seen just once. The CDR3 is 15 residues long. V lost 1 base, J lost 8 bases, and 17 bases lay in between. In germline, CDR1 is SGHTA, CDR2 FQGNSA. The material sequenced was peripheral blood. This TCR derives from a woman in her 70s with acute or convalescent COVID-19. The chain is built from TRBV7-2 and TRBJ2-5; TRBD2 is a possible D gene (6 bases). The CDR3: CASSLGGLQQGTQYF. Written as DNA, the CDR3 is TGTGCCAGCAGCTTAGGGGGACTGCAGCAAGGAACCCAGTACTTC.